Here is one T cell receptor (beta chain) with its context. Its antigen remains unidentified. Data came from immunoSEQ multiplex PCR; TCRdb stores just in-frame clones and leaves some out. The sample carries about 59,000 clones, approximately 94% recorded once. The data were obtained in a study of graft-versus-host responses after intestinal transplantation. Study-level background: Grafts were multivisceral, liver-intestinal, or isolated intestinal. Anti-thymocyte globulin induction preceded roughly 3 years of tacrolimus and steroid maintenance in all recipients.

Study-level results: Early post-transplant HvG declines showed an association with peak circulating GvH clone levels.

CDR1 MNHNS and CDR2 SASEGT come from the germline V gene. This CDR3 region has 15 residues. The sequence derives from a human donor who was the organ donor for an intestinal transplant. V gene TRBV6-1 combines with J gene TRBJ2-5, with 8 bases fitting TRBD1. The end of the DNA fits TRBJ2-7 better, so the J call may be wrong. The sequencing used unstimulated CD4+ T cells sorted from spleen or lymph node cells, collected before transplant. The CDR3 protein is CASNGQGRGSYEQYF. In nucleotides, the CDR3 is TGTGCCAGCAATGGACAGGGTCGAGGATCCTACGAGCAGTACTTC.